This TCR beta chain comes out of a study of tumor-infiltrating lymphocytes in primary liver carcinoma. Study overall: These patients were men and women whose ages were 30 to 69 years. General study results and limits: Significantly larger top-250-clone fractions were found in tumors than in blood (p = 0.039).

cDNA specific to TCR beta was made from 500 to 650 ng of total RNA, with a constant-region primer employed for priming. Three-round nested multiplex PCR performed with slightly modified ARM-PCR produced the TCR beta libraries. Amplification in the first two PCR rounds was performed using TRBV1-TRBV30 forward primers and a C-beta reverse primer for around 9 cycles each. Each CDR3 protein gets one entry after TCRdb re-called the multiplex PCR reads with MiXCR. Of approximately 330,000 distinct CDR3 sequences detected, roughly two thirds appear once; the ten largest clones hold about 6%. This clonotype has only a few counts. Its cognate antigen is unknown. J lost 7 bases, V lost 2 bases, and 9 bases had no gene match. The CDR3 has 15 amino acids. Germline V gene sequence: CDR1 MNHEY, CDR2 SVGEGT. Unsorted whole blood supplied the blood RNA, and germline DNA was isolated too. Enrolled patients were chronically infected with HBV and treatment-naive.

The sequence was collected from a man aged 35 to 55 with primary liver carcinoma and hepatitis B virus infection. The sequenced sample consisted of peripheral blood. The chain combines TRBV6-2 or TRBV6-3 with TRBJ2-5, with 8 bases fitting TRBD2. CDR3 nucleotides: TGTGCCAGCAGTTACAGTCTGGCGGGAGGTGGGACCCAGTACTTC. It codes for CASSYSLAGGGTQYF.